What follows are 24 T cell receptor beta chains derived from one specimen sequenced in a study of cytomegalovirus exposure and HLA in healthy donors. The PCR ran on 60 Vbeta and 13 Jbeta primers. Clones were sequenced by immunoSEQ multiplex PCR, and TCRdb holds only the in-frame ones, with some missing. The profile covers around 150,000 clones, with around four fifths appearing a single time and about 1.5% taken by the ten largest. Sample: PBMCs. These receptors were collected from a woman aged 25 to 39 in good health and CMV-seronegative.

This chain connects TRBV6-5 to TRBJ2-6, with 7 bases aligning to TRBD2. Germline CDR1 reads MNHEY; CDR2 reads SVGAGI. Trimming cost V 8 bases and J 4 bases; bases outside gene matches: 8. CDR3 length: 15 amino acids. In nucleotides, the CDR3 is TGTGCCAGCGGGATACTAGCGAAAGGGGCCAACGTCCTGACTTTC. Its protein is CASGILAKGANVLTF.

The chain links TRBV7-9 to TRBJ1-6; D remains ambiguous. Germline V gene lookup returns CDR1 SEHNR and CDR2 FQNEAQ (reference sequence). The CDR3 has 15 amino acids. Trimming took 1 base from V and 0 from J, leaving 4 bases between them. CDR3 amino acids: CASSLVSSYNSPLHF. CDR3 in DNA: TGTGCCAGCAGCTTAGTGAGCTCCTATAATTCACCCCTCCACTTT.

The rearrangement uses TRBV15 and TRBJ1-1, with TRBD1 matching 7 bases. Per germline, CDR1 LNHNV and CDR2 YYDKDF (reference sequence). The CDR3 extends over 13 amino acids. The J segment lost 0 bases and the V segment lost 8 bases, leaving 3 bases of the junction unmatched. CDR3 amino acids: CATERGLNTEAFF. The CDR3 DNA sequence: TGTGCCACCGAGAGGGGGCTGAACACTGAAGCTTTCTTT.

V and J are TRBV6-5 and TRBJ2-3, with 9 nucleotides matching TRBD1. Germline lookup yields CDR1 MNHEY and CDR2 SVGAGI. With V trimmed by 10 bases and J by 5 bases, 10 bases remained unmatched. This CDR3 spans 14 amino acids. Here the CDR3 DNA reads TGTGCCACCCGAAAACAGGGGGCCGGAGATACGCAGTATTTT. It is translated as CATRKQGAGDTQYF.

This chain links TRBV10-3 with TRBJ2-7; 7 bases line up with TRBD2. This CDR3 region has 12 residues. Germline assignment: CDR1 ENHRY and CDR2 SYGVKD. Trimming cost V 3 bases and J 7 bases; bases outside gene matches: 3. The CDR3 loop reads CAISEGLEEQYF. CDR3 bases: TGTGCCATCAGTGAAGGACTAGAAGAGCAGTACTTC.

This clone was counted a few times. The chain joins TRBV10-3 to TRBJ2-7; 7 nucleotides match TRBD1. Germline loops: CDR1 ENHRY, CDR2 SYGVKD. Trimming at V came to 6 bases and at J to 6 bases, leaving 8 bases not matched to a gene. The CDR3 contains 13 residues. The chain's CDR3 is CAIRFSSGGEQYF. DNA for the CDR3: TGTGCCATCAGATTCTCATCAGGGGGCGAGCAGTACTTC.

The chain uses TRBV5-1 and TRBJ1-1, with D perhaps matching TRBD1 (6 bases). Germline V gene lookup returns CDR1 SGHRS and CDR2 YFSETQ. V shed 0 bases and J shed 6 bases, with 18 bases lying between them. This CDR3 spans 16 amino acids. The CDR3 nucleotides are TGCGCCAGCAGCTTGGCCGCAACAGGGATTATCGCTGAAGCTTTCTTT. It specifies CASSLAATGIIAEAFF.

The chain is built from TRBV5-1 and TRBJ2-5, with D perhaps TRBD1 (5 bases). This CDR3 comprises 12 residues. The germline CDR1 and CDR2 sequences are SGHRS and YFSETQ. V lost 4 bases to trimming and J lost 5 bases, with 9 bases between them. The CDR3 reads CASSPGFETQYF. For the CDR3, the DNA is TGCGCCAGCAGCCCAGGGTTTGAGACCCAGTACTTC.

The chain combines TRBV6-1 with TRBJ1-2, with D possibly TRBD1 on 6 matching bases. CDR1 is MNHNS and CDR2 is SASEGT in the germline V gene. Trimming removed 3 bases at V and 4 bases at J, with 12 bases between. The CDR3 length is 14 residues. CDR3 loop: CASSERGTPYGYTF. CDR3 in DNA: TGTGCCAGCAGTGAGAGAGGGACACCCTATGGCTACACCTTC.

This clone showed up just a few times. J is TRBJ1-6 and V is TRBV30; TRBD1 is a possible D gene (6 bases). CDR3 size: 14 residues. V shed 4 bases and J shed 7 bases, with 14 bases lying between them. Per germline, CDR1 GTSNPN and CDR2 SVGIG (reference sequence). The CDR3 DNA is TGTGCCTGGACCCAACAGGGCTGGAATTCACCCCTCCACTTT. Amino acid sequence: CAWTQQGWNSPLHF.

The rearrangement joins TRBV11-2 to TRBJ1-4; 7 nucleotides line up with TRBD1. The CDR3 runs 18 residues. Germline-derived CDR1 and CDR2 are SGHAT and FQNNGV. The V segment lost 5 bases and the J segment 0 bases; nucleotides outside the gene matches: 12. The CDR3 DNA follows: TGTGCCAGCAGCCTCGACCCCCGGGACAGTGCAACTAATGAAAAACTGTTTTTT. Protein: CASSLDPRDSATNEKLFF.

V gene TRBV30 combines with J gene TRBJ1-2; D is perhaps TRBD1 (6 bases). CDR1 GTSNPN and CDR2 SVGIG come from the germline V gene (reference sequence). V lost 4 bases and J lost 13, with 16 bases in between. This CDR3 contains 11 residues. CDR3 in amino acids: CAWTRGGPLTF. The CDR3 DNA follows: TGTGCCTGGACCCGGGGGGGCCCCCTCACCTTC.

V is TRBV6-5 and J is TRBJ1-1; TRBD1 is a possible D gene (5 bases). CDR3 length: 11 amino acids. Germline-derived CDR1 and CDR2 are MNHEY and SVGAGI. The ends were cut back, 5 bases at V and 10 bases at J, with 11 bases in the middle. Here the CDR3 DNA reads TGTGCCAGCAGTCGACTCGGGGGAGCTTTCTTT. Translating gives CASSRLGGAFF.

The chain is built from TRBV5-1 and TRBJ2-2; TRBD2 agrees at 8 bases. From germline, CDR1 is SGHRS and CDR2 YFSETQ. V shed 0 bases, J shed 6 bases, and the junction held 1 base outside the gene matches. The CDR3 extends over 14 amino acids. This CDR3 is CASSLGAGAGELFF. As DNA, the CDR3 is TGCGCCAGCAGCTTGGGAGCGGGGGCCGGGGAGCTGTTTTTT.

This clone was picked up one time. V and J are TRBV5-6 and TRBJ2-7; 13 bases are a match to TRBD2. Germline CDR1 SGHDT, CDR2 YYEEEE. With 3 bases clipped from V and 2 bases from J, the junction kept 8 bases outside the gene matches. This CDR3 has 17 amino acids. CDR3 region: CASSYRTSGGPPYEQYF. CDR3 DNA sequence: TGTGCCAGCAGCTACCGGACTAGCGGGGGCCCACCCTACGAGCAGTACTTC.

The chain recombines TRBV7-8 with TRBJ1-4; D uncertain. The CDR3 has 12 amino acids. Germline assignment: CDR1 SGHVS and CDR2 FQNEAQ. The ends were cut back, 4 bases at V and 12 bases at J, with 12 bases in the middle. CDR3: CASSSQGGQLFF. CDR3 in DNA: TGTGCCAGCAGCTCCCAAGGCGGGCAACTGTTTTTT.

This clone was counted only a few times. J is TRBJ1-5 and V is TRBV5-5; D remains ambiguous. Looked up from germline, CDR1 is SGHKS and CDR2 is YYEKEE (reference sequence). The V end was cut by 0 bases, the J end by 7 bases, with 14 bases between. This CDR3 comprises 15 residues. The CDR3 reads CASSLGRVSGQPQHF. In DNA form, the CDR3 reads TGTGCCAGCAGCTTGGGTAGAGTCTCGGGGCAGCCCCAGCATTTT.

This chain uses TRBV7-9 with TRBJ1-6, with 9 bases matching TRBD1. Germline V gene data show CDR1 as SEHNR and CDR2 as FQNEAQ (reference sequence). The CDR3 is 15 residues long. V lost 5 bases and J lost 5; bases outside the gene matches: 4. The CDR3 region has the DNA TGTGCCAGCAGCCTGGGACAGGGAAATAATTCACCCCTCCACTTT. Translating gives CASSLGQGNNSPLHF.

The chain uses TRBV7-2 and TRBJ1-3; possibly TRBD1 for D (6 bases). Germline V CDR1 and CDR2: SGHTA, FQGNSA. V lost 1 base, J lost 4 bases, and 17 bases lay in between. This CDR3 is 17 amino acids long. CDR3 residues: CASSLGGGGLLGNTIYF. The CDR3 nucleotides read TGTGCCAGCAGCTTAGGGGGCGGGGGCTTACTCGGAAACACCATATATTTT.

The chain links TRBV2 to TRBJ2-1, with 11 bases matching TRBD1. CDR3 length equals 15 residues. Germline-derived CDR1 and CDR2 are SNHLY and FYNNEI. With V trimmed by 10 bases and J by 5 bases, 10 bases remained unmatched. CDR3 sequence: CATLTPGQGDNEQFF. The CDR3 bases are TGTGCCACCCTTACTCCGGGACAGGGGGACAATGAGCAGTTCTTC.

This chain uses TRBV5-5 with TRBJ2-5; TRBD2 matches at 12 bases. With V trimmed by 4 bases and J by 3 bases, 7 bases remained unmatched. Germline V gives CDR1 SGHKS, CDR2 YYEKEE (reference sequence). This CDR3 has 16 residues. The CDR3 nucleotides read TGTGCCAGCAGCCCGTCTAGCGGGGGGGCCGAAGAGACCCAGTACTTC. It translates to CASSPSSGGAEETQYF.

V usage is TRBV5-6 and J usage is TRBJ2-7; TRBD2 aligns across 7 bases. V was pared by 0 bases and J by 3 bases, with 6 bases of the junction left unmatched. Per germline, CDR1 SGHDT and CDR2 YYEEEE. The CDR3 runs to 15 residues. CDR3 residues: CASSLAGGGSYEQYF. The CDR3 DNA reads TGTGCCAGCAGCTTGGCGGGGGGTGGTAGCTACGAGCAGTACTTC.

The chain combines TRBV5-1 with TRBJ1-1; maybe TRBD1 (6 bases). V lost 4 bases and J 1 base, leaving 11 bases between the germline ends. This CDR3 comprises 14 residues. Germline loops: CDR1 SGHRS, CDR2 YFSETQ. The CDR3 nucleotides are TGCGCCAGCAGCCGGGGGGCCGGGAACACTGAAGCTTTCTTT. Encoded protein: CASSRGAGNTEAFF.

To note about this clone: One end of the junction varies from germline; a read error may be responsible. Other nucleotide sequences in the sample specify the same CDR3. The rearrangement joins TRBV9 to TRBJ1-6, with a possible D match to TRBD1 (5 bases). Germline CDR1 and CDR2: SGDLS and YYNGEE. This CDR3 contains 15 residues. The CDR3, as DNA: TGTGCCAGCAGCGTAGTCCCAGGGCAAAACTCACCCCTTCACTTT. The encoded protein is CASSVVPGQNSPLHF.